This is a list of T cell receptor beta chains from one sample in a study of blood T cell repertoires in COVID-19. Measured with immunoSEQ multiplex PCR; TCRdb has only the in-frame clones, and not every one. The table records fewer than 90,000 clones, about 74% of them present only once. Sequencing was done on a sample of peripheral blood. Receptors were obtained from a human donor in a cohort sampled during active COVID-19. CDR3s include the opening cysteine and the closing phenylalanine or tryptophan. Fields, in order: V gene, J gene, D gene, clone size, CDR3 protein, CDR3 DNA. The D gene is left open where the match is weak. Size values are once, few and many counts, or a class for expanded clones, and some rows have none.

V: TRBV7-2
J: TRBJ2-7
D: TRBD2
size: NA
CDR3: CASSSRTSGASYEQYF
DNA: TGTGCCAGCAGCTCTCGGACTAGCGGGGCCTCCTACGAGCAGTACTTC

V: TRBV6-5
J: TRBJ1-5
D: NA
size: NA
CDR3: CASSSDRNQPQHF
DNA: TGTGCCAGCAGCTCGGACAGAAATCAGCCCCAGCATTTT

V: TRBV5-5
J: TRBJ1-1
D: NA
size: once
CDR3: CASSPRSGGAVNTEAFF
DNA: TGTGCCAGCAGCCCGCGTTCGGGGGGAGCGGTGAACACTGAAGCTTTCTTT

V: TRBV27
J: TRBJ2-5
D: NA
size: NA
CDR3: CASSLGGAHPALQETQYF
DNA: TGTGCCAGCAGTTTGGGGGGGGCGCATCCCGCACTACAAGAGACCCAGTACTTC

V: TRBV7-2
J: TRBJ2-3
D: NA
size: NA
CDR3: CASSPGSSTDTQYF
DNA: TGTGCCAGCAGCCCAGGGTCTAGCACAGATACGCAGTATTTT

V: TRBV5-1
J: TRBJ2-2
D: NA
size: once
CDR3: CASGRLDRKTGELFF
DNA: TGCGCCAGCGGAAGATTAGACAGGAAAACCGGGGAGCTGTTTTTT

V: TRBV6-6
J: TRBJ2-7
D: TRBD1
size: NA
CDR3: CATKTGGLYEQYF
DNA: TGTGCCACCAAGACAGGGGGTCTCTACGAGCAGTACTTC

V: TRBV7-9
J: TRBJ2-5
D: NA
size: NA
CDR3: CASSLTTGFQETQYF
DNA: TGTGCCAGCAGCCTTACAACAGGGTTCCAAGAGACCCAGTACTTC

V: TRBV6-2/TRBV6-3
J: TRBJ1-2
D: NA
size: NA
CDR3: CASSSWTRSNYGYTF
DNA: TGTGCCAGCAGTTCCTGGACAAGGTCTAACTATGGCTACACCTTC

V: TRBV6-2/TRBV6-3
J: TRBJ2-2
D: TRBD2
size: NA
CDR3: CASSYLAGGPSSGELFF
DNA: TGTGCCAGCAGTTACCTAGCGGGAGGGCCTTCCAGCGGGGAGCTGTTTTTT

V: TRBV6-5
J: TRBJ2-7
D: NA
size: NA
CDR3: CASSVQGVYEQYF
DNA: TGTGCCAGCAGCGTCCAAGGGGTCTACGAGCAGTACTTC

V: TRBV5-1
J: TRBJ2-7
D: NA
size: NA
CDR3: CASSLGQGLDEQYF
DNA: TGCGCCAGCAGCTTGGGCCAGGGGCTCGACGAGCAGTACTTC

V: TRBV10-3
J: TRBJ2-7
D: TRBD1
size: once
CDR3: CAISEFDRGPYEQYF
DNA: TGTGCCATCAGTGAGTTCGACAGGGGGCCCTACGAGCAGTACTTC

V: TRBV18
J: TRBJ2-1
D: TRBD1
size: NA
CDR3: CASSPMRGTGFHEQFF
DNA: TGTGCCAGCTCCCCAATGCGTGGGACAGGGTTCCATGAGCAGTTCTTC

V: TRBV5-1
J: TRBJ1-1
D: NA
size: NA
CDR3: CASSRGGGDYTEAFF
DNA: TGCGCCAGCAGCCGTGGCGGAGGCGACTACACTGAAGCTTTCTTT

V: TRBV9
J: TRBJ2-7
D: TRBD2
size: NA
CDR3: CASSVGLAGPDYEQYF
DNA: TGTGCCAGCAGCGTGGGACTAGCGGGACCCGACTACGAGCAGTACTTC

V: TRBV6-6
J: TRBJ2-7
D: TRBD2
size: NA
CDR3: CASSFGTSGINEQYF
DNA: TGTGCCAGCAGTTTCGGGACTAGCGGGATCAACGAGCAGTACTTC

V: TRBV7-9
J: TRBJ2-5
D: NA
size: NA
CDR3: CASSHWLGEETQYF
DNA: TGTGCCAGCAGTCATTGGCTAGGAGAAGAGACCCAGTACTTC

V: TRBV14
J: TRBJ1-4
D: NA
size: once
CDR3: CASSQVLRGELFF
DNA: TGTGCCAGCAGCCAGGTCCTCAGGGGAGAACTGTTTTTT

V: TRBV7-9
J: TRBJ2-7
D: TRBD1
size: NA
CDR3: CASSLGRTGVGQYF
DNA: TGTGCCAGCAGCTTAGGAAGGACAGGGGTTGGACAGTACTTC

V: TRBV5-4
J: TRBJ2-2
D: TRBD2
size: NA
CDR3: CASRHMGTSGRTNTGELFF
DNA: TGTGCCAGCAGACATATGGGGACTAGCGGGAGGACGAACACCGGGGAGCTGTTTTTT

V: TRBV5-5
J: TRBJ1-1
D: NA
size: NA
CDR3: CASSLVGRREGRAFF
DNA: TGTGCCAGCAGCTTGGTCGGACGGCGAGAGGGTCGGGCTTTCTTT

V: TRBV29-1
J: TRBJ2-5
D: NA
size: NA
CDR3: CSVEYRNQETQYF
DNA: TGCAGCGTTGAATACAGAAACCAAGAGACCCAGTACTTC

V: TRBV7-3
J: TRBJ1-3
D: NA
size: NA
CDR3: CASSLTSGAGNTIYF
DNA: TGTGCCAGCAGCTTAACATCCGGGGCTGGAAACACCATATATTTT

V: TRBV28
J: TRBJ2-1
D: NA
size: NA
CDR3: CASSPSPISYNEQFF
DNA: TGTGCCAGCAGCCCATCCCCCATCTCCTACAATGAGCAGTTCTTC

V: TRBV7-2
J: TRBJ2-3
D: TRBD2
size: NA
CDR3: CASSLGSLAGTQYF
DNA: TGTGCCAGCAGCTTAGGTTCGTTAGCGGGTACGCAGTATTTT

V: TRBV7-9
J: TRBJ2-2
D: NA
size: NA
CDR3: CASSPSGIRATGELFF
DNA: TGTGCCAGCAGCCCGAGCGGCATAAGGGCCACCGGGGAGCTGTTTTTT

V: TRBV5-1
J: TRBJ2-1
D: TRBD2
size: NA
CDR3: CASSLVVAGGGEQFF
DNA: TGCGCCAGCAGCTTGGTCGTAGCGGGAGGGGGTGAGCAGTTCTTC

V: TRBV15
J: TRBJ2-7
D: TRBD2
size: NA
CDR3: CATSRHTSGRSYEQYF
DNA: TGTGCCACCAGCAGGCATACTAGCGGGAGGTCCTACGAGCAGTACTTC

V: TRBV12-3/TRBV12-4
J: TRBJ1-2
D: NA
size: NA
CDR3: CASSRGQAYGYTF
DNA: TGTGCCAGCAGCAGGGGACAAGCCTATGGCTACACCTTC

V: TRBV11-2
J: TRBJ2-7
D: TRBD2
size: once
CDR3: CASSFIATGGPHEQYF
DNA: TGTGCCAGCAGCTTCATTGCGACGGGAGGGCCCCACGAGCAGTACTTC

V: TRBV7-2
J: TRBJ2-3
D: TRBD1
size: NA
CDR3: CASSLGGQSTDTQYF
DNA: TGTGCCAGCAGCTTAGGGGGACAGAGCACAGATACGCAGTATTTT

V: TRBV7-2
J: TRBJ2-7
D: TRBD2
size: NA
CDR3: CASSLRTSGYGEQYF
DNA: TGTGCCAGCAGCCTCCGGACTAGCGGGTATGGCGAGCAGTACTTC

V: TRBV28
J: TRBJ1-5
D: TRBD1
size: few
CDR3: CASRPRQGGQPQHF
DNA: TGTGCCAGCAGGCCCAGACAGGGGGGTCAGCCCCAGCATTTT

V: TRBV11-3
J: TRBJ2-7
D: TRBD1
size: NA
CDR3: CASSPSGQFYEQYF
DNA: TGTGCCAGCAGCCCCTCGGGACAGTTCTACGAGCAGTACTTC

V: TRBV29-1
J: TRBJ2-7
D: NA
size: once
CDR3: CSVSGAAQNEQYF
DNA: TGCAGCGTCTCCGGTGCGGCTCAGAACGAGCAGTACTTC

V: TRBV4-3
J: TRBJ1-1
D: NA
size: NA
CDR3: CASSQVNGFTEAFF
DNA: TGCGCCAGCAGCCAAGTGAACGGGTTCACTGAAGCTTTCTTT

V: TRBV18
J: TRBJ2-7
D: TRBD2
size: NA
CDR3: CASSPASGMGGEQYF
DNA: TGTGCCAGCTCACCAGCTAGCGGGATGGGAGGCGAGCAGTACTTC

V: TRBV27
J: TRBJ2-1
D: NA
size: NA
CDR3: CASGPTFPRAYNEQFF
DNA: TGTGCCAGCGGACCCACCTTCCCGAGGGCCTACAATGAGCAGTTCTTC

V: TRBV6-5
J: TRBJ1-5
D: NA
size: NA
CDR3: CASRGRQTSNQPQHF
DNA: TGTGCCAGCCGGGGGAGGCAGACTAGCAATCAGCCCCAGCATTTT

V: TRBV7-8
J: TRBJ1-4
D: TRBD1
size: NA
CDR3: CASSSTGAINEKLFF
DNA: TGTGCCAGCAGCTCGACAGGGGCAATTAATGAAAAACTGTTTTTT

V: TRBV4-3
J: TRBJ2-2
D: NA
size: NA
CDR3: CASAGQAYTGELFF
DNA: TGCGCCAGCGCGGGCCAGGCCTACACCGGGGAGCTGTTTTTT

V: TRBV28
J: TRBJ1-2
D: TRBD1
size: NA
CDR3: CASSTSPGQVRF
DNA: TGTGCCAGCAGTACATCTCCGGGACAGGTCCGCTTC

V: TRBV5-6
J: TRBJ1-5
D: TRBD1
size: NA
CDR3: CASSFYSNRGAQPQHF
DNA: TGTGCCAGCAGCTTTTATAGTAACAGGGGTGCGCAGCCCCAGCATTTT

V: TRBV11-2
J: TRBJ1-6
D: TRBD1
size: NA
CDR3: CASSIGQGPSADNSPLHF
DNA: TGTGCCAGCAGCATAGGACAGGGCCCATCCGCGGATAATTCACCCCTCCACTTT

V: TRBV4-1
J: TRBJ2-2
D: TRBD1
size: once
CDR3: CASSQDARTGYGELFF
DNA: TGCGCCAGCAGCCAAGACGCCCGGACAGGGTACGGGGAGCTGTTTTTT

V: TRBV19
J: TRBJ2-7
D: NA
size: NA
CDR3: CASSIDRREQYF
DNA: TGTGCCAGTAGTATAGATCGGCGGGAGCAGTACTTC

V: TRBV4-3
J: TRBJ1-1
D: TRBD1
size: NA
CDR3: CASSQEQGSNTEAFF
DNA: TGCGCCAGCAGCCAAGAACAGGGGAGCAACACTGAAGCTTTCTTT

V: TRBV7-3
J: TRBJ2-3
D: NA
size: few
CDR3: CASSLLAASSTDTQYF
DNA: TGTGCCAGCAGCTTATTGGCAGCGAGTAGCACAGATACGCAGTATTTT

V: TRBV5-6
J: TRBJ1-1
D: NA
size: once
CDR3: CASSFPDNIEAFF
DNA: TGTGCCAGCAGCTTTCCGGACAACATTGAAGCTTTCTTT

V: TRBV7-8
J: TRBJ1-3
D: NA
size: NA
CDR3: CASSFVVGGSGNTIYF
DNA: TGTGCCAGCAGCTTCGTTGTGGGAGGCTCTGGAAACACCATATATTTT

V: TRBV9
J: TRBJ2-2
D: NA
size: NA
CDR3: CASSVGGLARGTGELFF
DNA: TGTGCCAGCAGCGTAGGAGGCCTAGCTCGGGGCACCGGGGAGCTGTTTTTT

V: TRBV4-2
J: TRBJ1-1
D: NA
size: NA
CDR3: CASSQDRAYEAFF
DNA: TGTGCCAGCAGCCAAGACAGGGCTTATGAAGCTTTCTTT

V: TRBV5-1
J: TRBJ1-6
D: NA
size: NA
CDR3: CASSLEWPNSPLHF
DNA: TGCGCCAGCAGCTTGGAATGGCCCAATTCACCCCTCCACTTT

V: TRBV5-6
J: TRBJ1-2
D: TRBD1
size: NA
CDR3: CASSNIGTGKGYTF
DNA: TGTGCCAGCAGCAACATAGGGACAGGGAAAGGCTACACCTTC

V: TRBV20-1
J: TRBJ1-2
D: NA
size: NA
CDR3: CSAGVNGYTF
DNA: TGCAGTGCCGGGGTGAACGGCTACACCTTC

V: TRBV2
J: TRBJ2-5
D: NA
size: NA
CDR3: CASRGEGWETQYF
DNA: TGTGCCAGCCGGGGTGAGGGTTGGGAGACCCAGTACTTC

V: TRBV6-5
J: TRBJ2-7
D: TRBD1
size: NA
CDR3: CASSYSDRAYEQYF
DNA: TGTGCCAGCAGTTACTCGGACAGGGCCTACGAGCAGTACTTC